The sequence of this T cell receptor beta chain was determined in a study of CD4 T cells in relation to SARS-CoV-2 and coronaviruses. The table came from immunoSEQ multiplex PCR; TCRdb's copy has only in-frame clones and leaves some out. The table records 17,000 or so clones, around 77% of them present only once. This CDR3 region has 14 residues. CDR1 is MNHEY and CDR2 is SVGAGI in the germline V gene. Trimming left V 6 bases short and J 0 bases short, with 11 bases between. Before the COVID-19 pandemic, during about 2010-2019, CD4+ T cells were taken from unexposed donors. After ten to eleven days of culture, CD4+ T cells were isolated. In regard to this clone: Antigen unknown.

The sequence derives from a human donor in good health. Source material: CD4+ T cells from PBMCs, cultured in vitro. The gene calls are TRBV6-5 and TRBJ2-5; D is ambiguous. The CDR3 nucleotides read TGTGCCAGCAGAGACACCTACCACCAAGAGACCCAGTACTTC. The encoded protein is CASRDTYHQETQYF.